This TCR beta chain was identified during a study of blood T cells in healthy people across ages. Overall study results and limits: Long-lived donors exceeded aged donors in naive CD4+ cells and diversity. Naive T cell percentage and TCR beta diversity correlated strongly.

A second PCR, run for 7 to 11 cycles, used a sample-barcoded 5' primer plus a J-beta primer mix. Every cDNA molecule bore a tag from a template-switch adaptor containing 12 random nucleotides. TCRdb used MiXCR to reprocess the 5' RACE reads, holding one entry per CDR3 protein. The data contain about 650,000 distinct CDR3 sequences, 52% of them singletons. Of note for this clonotype: Antigen: not known.

Material: blood. The receptor was derived from a woman of 80 years or more in good health.

CDR3 protein: CSPWDTDTQYF. The CDR3 bases are TGCAGCCCCTGGGACACAGATACGCAGTATTTT. The chain combines TRBV29-1 with TRBJ2-3; no clear D. Germline CDR1 is SQVTM and CDR2 is ANQGSEA. The CDR3 spans 11 residues. Deletions cut 8 bases from V and 2 bases from J, with 8 bases between.